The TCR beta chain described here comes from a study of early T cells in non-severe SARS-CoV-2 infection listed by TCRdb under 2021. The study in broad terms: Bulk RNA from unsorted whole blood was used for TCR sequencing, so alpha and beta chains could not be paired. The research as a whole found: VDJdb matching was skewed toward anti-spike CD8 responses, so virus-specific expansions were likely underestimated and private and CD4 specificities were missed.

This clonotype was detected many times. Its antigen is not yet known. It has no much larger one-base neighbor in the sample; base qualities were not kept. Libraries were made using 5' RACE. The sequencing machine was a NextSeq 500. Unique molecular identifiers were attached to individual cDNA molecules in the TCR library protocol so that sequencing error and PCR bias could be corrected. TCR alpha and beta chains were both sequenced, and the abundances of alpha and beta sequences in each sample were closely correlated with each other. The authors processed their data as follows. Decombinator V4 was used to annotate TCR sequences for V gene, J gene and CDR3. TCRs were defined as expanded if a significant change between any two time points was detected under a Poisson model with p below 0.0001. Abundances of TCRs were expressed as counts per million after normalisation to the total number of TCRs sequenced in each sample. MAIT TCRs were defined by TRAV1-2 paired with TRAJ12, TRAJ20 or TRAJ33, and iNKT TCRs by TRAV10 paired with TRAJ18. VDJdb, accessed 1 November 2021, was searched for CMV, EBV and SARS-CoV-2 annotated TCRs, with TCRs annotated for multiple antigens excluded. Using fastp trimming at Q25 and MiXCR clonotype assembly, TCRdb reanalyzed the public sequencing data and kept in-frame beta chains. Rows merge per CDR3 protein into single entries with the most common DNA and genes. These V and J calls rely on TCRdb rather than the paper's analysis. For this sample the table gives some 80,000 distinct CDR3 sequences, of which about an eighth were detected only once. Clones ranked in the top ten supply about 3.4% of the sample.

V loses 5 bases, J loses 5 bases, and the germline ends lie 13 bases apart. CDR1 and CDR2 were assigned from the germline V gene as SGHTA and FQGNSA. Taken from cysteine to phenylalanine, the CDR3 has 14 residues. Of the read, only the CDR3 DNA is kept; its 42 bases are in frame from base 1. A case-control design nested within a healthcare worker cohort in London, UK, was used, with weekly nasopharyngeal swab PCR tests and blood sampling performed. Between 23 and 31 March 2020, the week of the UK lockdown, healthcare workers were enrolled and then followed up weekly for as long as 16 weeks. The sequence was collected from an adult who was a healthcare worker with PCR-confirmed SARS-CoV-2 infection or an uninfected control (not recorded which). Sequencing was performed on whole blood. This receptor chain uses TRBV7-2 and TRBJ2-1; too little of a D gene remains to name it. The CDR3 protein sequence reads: CASSPTRAHNEQFF. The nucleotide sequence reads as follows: TGTGCCAGCAGCCCTACCCGGGCTCACAATGAGCAGTTCTTC.